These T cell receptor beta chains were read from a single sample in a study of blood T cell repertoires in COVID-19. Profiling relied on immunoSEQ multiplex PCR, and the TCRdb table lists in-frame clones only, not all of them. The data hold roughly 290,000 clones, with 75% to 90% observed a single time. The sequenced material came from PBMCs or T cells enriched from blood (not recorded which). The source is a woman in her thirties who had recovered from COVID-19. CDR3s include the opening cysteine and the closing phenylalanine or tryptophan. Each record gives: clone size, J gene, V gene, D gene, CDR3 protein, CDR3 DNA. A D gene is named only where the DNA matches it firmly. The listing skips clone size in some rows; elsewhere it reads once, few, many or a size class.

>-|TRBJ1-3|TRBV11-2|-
CASSLSSGQSSGNTIYF
TGTGCCAGCAGCTTATCGTCAGGACAGTCCTCTGGAAACACCATATATTTT
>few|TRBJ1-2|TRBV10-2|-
CASWDINYGYTF
TGCGCCAGCTGGGACATTAACTATGGCTACACCTTC
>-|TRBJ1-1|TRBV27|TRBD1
CASSFGTGVNTEAFF
TGTGCCAGCAGTTTTGGGACAGGGGTAAACACTGAAGCTTTCTTT
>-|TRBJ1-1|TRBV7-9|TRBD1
CASSLLGDREEAFF
TGTGCCAGCAGCTTACTCGGGGACAGGGAAGAAGCTTTCTTT
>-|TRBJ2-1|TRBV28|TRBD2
CASSRAGGPYYNEQFF
TGTGCCAGCAGCCGAGCGGGAGGGCCTTACTACAATGAGCAGTTCTTC
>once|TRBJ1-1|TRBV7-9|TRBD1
CASSSGTVMNTEAFF
TGTGCCAGCAGCTCCGGGACAGTTATGAATACTGAAGCTTTCTTT
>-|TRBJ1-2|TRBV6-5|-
CASVGGSNYGYTF
TGTGCCAGCGTGGGGGGGAGCAACTATGGCTACACCTTC
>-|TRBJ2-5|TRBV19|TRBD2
CASRDRGGGETQYF
TGTGCCAGTAGAGACCGCGGGGGAGGGGAGACCCAGTACTTC
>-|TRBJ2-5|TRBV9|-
CASSVGTGSKETQYF
TGTGCCAGCAGCGTAGGTACAGGGAGTAAAGAGACCCAGTACTTC
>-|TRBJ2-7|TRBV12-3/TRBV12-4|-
CASSFGSAYEQYF
TGTGCCAGCAGTTTCGGGTCGGCTTACGAGCAGTACTTC
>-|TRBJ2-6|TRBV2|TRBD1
CASTNPWDRGLGGANVLTF
TGTGCCAGCACCAACCCATGGGACAGGGGACTTGGTGGGGCCAACGTCCTGACTTTC